This entry lists 30 T cell receptor beta chains sequenced from one sample in a study of blood T cell repertoires in COVID-19. The protocol was immunoSEQ multiplex PCR, while the TCRdb copy is restricted to in-frame clones and leaves out a portion. In the table there are roughly 40,000 clones, about three quarters of which are singletons. The sample comprised peripheral blood. These receptors all stem from a man in his sixties or seventies with active or convalescent COVID-19.

The chain carries TRBV7-9 and TRBJ1-3; no definite D call. This CDR3 region has 14 residues. Germline CDR1 and CDR2: SEHNR and FQNEAQ (reference sequence). V lost 5 bases and J lost 2, with 10 bases in between. The CDR3 nucleotides read TGTGCCAGCAGCCCAACAGTGACTGGAAACACCATATATTTT. It encodes CASSPTVTGNTIYF.

The rearrangement joins TRBV30 to TRBJ1-1; D not certain. V was clipped by 0 bases and J by 1 base, with 6 bases between them. Germline V gene data show CDR1 as GTSNPN and CDR2 as SVGIG (reference sequence). This CDR3 spans 13 amino acids. DNA of the CDR3: TGTGCCTGGAGTGTGGGCTCGAACACTGAAGCTTTCTTT. Encoded protein: CAWSVGSNTEAFF.

The gene calls are TRBV30 and TRBJ1-3; no definite D call. Trimming pared 0 bases from V and 2 bases from J, leaving 8 bases between. There are 14 residues in the CDR3. Germline V gives CDR1 GTSNPN, CDR2 SVGIG (reference sequence). The CDR3 region is CAWSVSSAGNTIYF. The CDR3 region has the DNA TGTGCCTGGAGTGTATCTAGCGCTGGAAACACCATATATTTT.

This sequence joins TRBV4-2 and TRBJ2-7, with a tentative D call TRBD2 (5 bases). CDR3 length equals 15 residues. The V gene lost 0 bases and the J gene lost 6 bases, with 15 bases spanning the gap. Germline CDR1 is LGHNA and CDR2 is YNFKEQ. CDR3 DNA: TGTGCCAGCAGCCAAGAGGTAGGGTCGGGAATCGAGCAGTACTTC. Encoded protein: CASSQEVGSGIEQYF.

The chain is built from TRBV5-4 and TRBJ2-3; D is possibly TRBD2 (5 bases). The germline V and J ends were trimmed by 3 bases and 4 bases, with 15 bases remaining between them. The CDR3 is 15 residues long. From germline, CDR1 is SGHNT and CDR2 YYREEE (reference sequence). The CDR3 loop reads CASSWASRGADTQYF. The CDR3 bases are TGTGCCAGCAGCTGGGCGTCTCGGGGTGCAGATACGCAGTATTTT.

The genes are TRBV19 and TRBJ1-1; no firm D call. The CDR3 length is 11 residues. With 3 bases removed from V and 7 bases from J, the gap between germline ends came to 6 bases. The germline CDR1 and CDR2 sequences are LNHDA and SQIVND (reference sequence). CDR3 residues: CASSIFSEAFF. CDR3 in DNA: TGTGCCAGTAGTATTTTCAGTGAAGCTTTCTTT.

V and J are TRBV6-6 and TRBJ1-3; the D gene is possibly TRBD1 (5 bases). Looked up from germline, CDR1 is MNHNY and CDR2 is SVGAGI (reference sequence). Trimming cost V 6 bases and J 7 bases, with 19 bases left between them. This CDR3 spans 15 amino acids. This CDR3 reads CASSESRGFLNTIYF. For the CDR3, the DNA is TGTGCCAGCAGCGAATCTAGGGGTTTCCTCAACACCATATATTTT.

The chain is built from TRBV28 and TRBJ1-1, with D perhaps TRBD1 (5 bases). V was clipped by 0 bases and J by 1 base, with 9 bases between them. The germline V gene has CDR1 MDHEN and CDR2 SYDVKM. The CDR3 is made up of 15 amino acids. The CDR3 DNA is TGTGCCAGCAGTTTATGGGCAGGGCCGAACACTGAAGCTTTCTTT. As protein: CASSLWAGPNTEAFF.

The chain combines TRBV5-1 with TRBJ1-2; D gene unclear. CDR3 length: 15 residues. Trimming took off 4 bases at V and 4 bases at J, with 17 bases between the two ends. The germline gives CDR1 SGHRS, CDR2 YFSETQ. CDR3 protein: CASSPLPTDTYGYTF. The CDR3, as DNA: TGCGCCAGCAGCCCTCTCCCAACAGACACCTATGGCTACACCTTC.

The rearrangement uses TRBV3-1 (or the pseudogene TRBV3-2) and TRBJ2-1, with D perhaps TRBD2 (6 bases). Germline V gene lookup returns CDR1 LGHDT and CDR2 YNNKEL (reference sequence). Trimming pared 1 base from V and 6 bases from J, leaving 10 bases between. The CDR3 runs to 14 residues. The CDR3 nucleotides read TGTGCCAGCAGCCAAGTCCCCGGGGGCAATGAGCAGTTCTTC. This gives the protein CASSQVPGGNEQFF.

This chain connects TRBV6-1 to TRBJ1-5, with 9 bases identical to TRBD1. After removal of 4 bases from V and 7 bases from J, the junction contained 14 bases not matched to a gene. CDR3 length: 17 amino acids. Germline CDR1 reads MNHNS; CDR2 reads SASEGT. The CDR3 here is CASSVLSGTGQGQPQHF. As DNA, the CDR3 is TGTGCCAGCAGTGTCCTATCCGGGACAGGGCAGGGGCAGCCCCAGCATTTT.

The V and J genes are TRBV28 and TRBJ1-6, with unresolved D. CDR3 length: 13 amino acids. Germline V CDR1 and CDR2: MDHEN, SYDVKM. V was pared by 6 bases and J by 14 bases, with 17 bases between. CDR3 amino acids: CASREGSRMTLHF. In DNA form, the CDR3 reads TGTGCCAGCAGAGAGGGTAGTCGAATGACCCTCCACTTT.

The V gene is TRBV5-1, the J gene TRBJ1-4; TRBD1 matches 9 bases. This CDR3 has 14 amino acids. Losses at the gene ends were 4 bases for V and 7 bases for J; bases not matched to a gene: 5. CDR1 and CDR2 from the germline V gene are SGHRS and YFSETQ. CDR3 nucleotide sequence: TGCGCCAGCAGCCACGGACAGGGGAGTGAAAAACTGTTTTTT. This codes for CASSHGQGSEKLFF. Using reference TRBV5-1 and TRBJ1-4 for the parts outside the CDR3, the full variable domain is KAGVTQTPRYLIKTRGQQVTLSCSPISGHRSVSWYQQTPGQGLQFLFEYFSETQRNKGNFPGRFSGRQFSNSRSEMNVSTLELGDSALYLCASSHGQGSEKLFFGSGTQLSVL.

The V and J genes are TRBV27 and TRBJ2-3, with TRBD1 matching over 9 bases. The V gene's germline CDR1 is MNHEY and CDR2 SMNVEV (reference sequence). V gave up 5 bases and J gave up 5 bases; unmatched junction bases: 8. This CDR3 is built from 15 residues. Here the CDR3 reads CASSRGTGKIDTQYF. In DNA form, the CDR3 reads TGTGCCAGCAGTAGAGGGACAGGGAAGATAGATACGCAGTATTTT.

The V and J genes are TRBV10-2 and TRBJ2-7, with a tentative D call TRBD2 (7 bases). Between the trimmed V and J ends, which lost 2 bases and 6 bases, there was a span of 11 bases. The CDR3 covers 13 residues. Germline V gene sequence: CDR1 WSHSY, CDR2 SAAADI. Written as DNA, the CDR3 is TGCGCCAGCAGTGAGGGGGGGGCGCTCGAGCAGTACTTC. Residues: CASSEGGALEQYF.

The gene calls are TRBV13 and TRBJ1-5; D call uncertain. Per germline, CDR1 PRHDT and CDR2 FYEKMQ (reference sequence). V was shortened by 3 bases and J by 0 bases, with 12 bases between the two germline ends. The CDR3 is 16 amino acids. The CDR3 coding sequence is TGTGCCAGCAGCTTTCTGGGAGTTTATAGCAATCAGCCCCAGCATTTT. This encodes CASSFLGVYSNQPQHF.

Turning to this clone: One end of the junction fails to match germline, which may point to a read error. This chain connects TRBV7-7 to TRBJ1-5; 7 bases agree with TRBD1. CDR1 and CDR2 (germline): SSHAT, FNYEAQ (reference sequence). The CDR3 is made up of 17 amino acids. The CDR3 DNA follows: TGTGCTAGCAGAGATAGGGACAGTTACAGTAGCAATCAGCCCCAGCATTTT. Translation: CASRDRDSYSSNQPQHF.

J is TRBJ1-1 and V is TRBV29-1; tentatively, D is TRBD1 (5 bases). The CDR3 is made up of 13 amino acids. In germline, CDR1 is SQVTM, CDR2 ANQGSEA. Trimming pared 2 bases from V and 4 bases from J, leaving 11 bases between. The CDR3 loop reads CSVEQGGFTEAFF. CDR3 DNA sequence: TGCAGCGTTGAACAGGGAGGGTTCACTGAAGCTTTCTTT. The full variable domain, with the rest looked up from reference TRBV29-1 and TRBJ1-1, is SAVISQKPSRDICQRGTSLTIQCQVDSQVTMMFWYRQQPGQSLTLIATANQGSEATYESGFVIDKFPISRPNLTFSTLTVSNMSPEDSSIYLCSVEQGGFTEAFFGQGTRLTVV.

This chain connects TRBV5-4 to TRBJ2-5; 8 bases match TRBD2. V trimming: 3 bases; J trimming: 4 bases; junction bases outside the gene matches: 11. Germline values: CDR1 SGHNT, CDR2 YYREEE (reference sequence). The CDR3 covers 16 residues. Here the CDR3 reads CASSSTAGGIRETQYF. Here the CDR3 DNA reads TGTGCCAGCAGCTCAACCGCGGGGGGCATTAGAGAGACCCAGTACTTC. Complete variable domain (other parts from reference TRBV5-4 and TRBJ2-5): ETGVTQSPTHLIKTRGQQVTLRCSSQSGHNTVSWYQQALGQGPQFIFQYYREEENGRGNFPPRFSGLQFPNYSSELNVNALELDDSALYLCASSSTAGGIRETQYFGPGTRLLVL.

The rearrangement joins TRBV7-2 to TRBJ1-1; 7 bases are shared with TRBD1. CDR1 and CDR2 (germline): SGHTA, FQGNSA. The CDR3 spans 15 residues. V lost 5 bases and J lost 2; bases outside the gene matches: 8. CDR3 protein: CASSRGQRGNTEAFF. As DNA, the CDR3 is TGTGCCAGCAGCCGGGGACAGCGAGGAAACACTGAAGCTTTCTTT. The entire variable domain, with the rest obtained from reference TRBV7-2 and TRBJ1-1, is as follows: GAGVSQSPSNKVTEKGKDVELRCDPISGHTALYWYRQSLGQGLEFLIYFQGNSAPDKSGLPSDRFSAERTGGSVSTLTIQRTQQEDSAVYLCASSRGQRGNTEAFFGQGTRLTVV.

The chain recombines TRBV2 with TRBJ2-2; TRBD1 might be the D (7 bases). The CDR3 has 16 residues. Germline values: CDR1 SNHLY, CDR2 FYNNEI. Trimming shortened V by 5 bases and J by 2 bases, and 15 bases separated the two germline ends. The CDR3 sequence is CASSWGGGGNTGELFF. CDR3 bases: TGTGCCAGCAGTTGGGGAGGAGGGGGCAACACCGGGGAGCTGTTTTTT.

The gene calls are TRBV11-2 and TRBJ2-1; TRBD2 agrees at 11 bases. Per germline, CDR1 SGHAT and CDR2 FQNNGV. Germline trimming cut 1 base from V and 10 bases from J; bases unmatched to any gene: 9. The CDR3 runs 16 residues. CDR3 in amino acids: CASSLVVSGGAGEQFF. CDR3 nucleotides: TGTGCCAGCAGCTTAGTCGTTAGCGGGGGGGCAGGAGAGCAGTTCTTC.

V is TRBV28 and J is TRBJ1-4; 7 bases are shared with TRBD1. The CDR3 spans 12 residues. Germline V gene data show CDR1 as MDHEN and CDR2 as SYDVKM. Germline trimming cut 8 bases from V and 5 bases from J; bases unmatched to any gene: 2. The chain's CDR3 is CASQTGNEKLFF. The CDR3 coding sequence is TGTGCCAGCCAGACAGGGAATGAAAAACTGTTTTTT.

The V and J genes are TRBV11-3 and TRBJ2-3; 8 bases map to TRBD1. There are 15 residues in the CDR3. The germline CDR1 and CDR2 sequences are SGHNT and YENEEA. The V and J ends lost 5 bases and 1 base, in that order; junction bases with no gene match: 5. The CDR3 loop reads CASSQTGVGTDTQYF. CDR3 in DNA: TGTGCCAGCAGCCAGACAGGGGTGGGCACAGATACGCAGTATTTT.

This clone showed up just once. The V and J genes are TRBV27 and TRBJ1-6, with TRBD1 as a possible D gene (6 bases). Germline V gene sequence: CDR1 MNHEY, CDR2 SMNVEV (reference sequence). The CDR3 consists of 14 residues. Trimming left V 3 bases short and J 8 bases short, with 11 bases between. The CDR3 DNA follows: TGTGCCAGCAGTTTGTTAACAGGGCATTCACCCCTCCACTTT. Amino acids: CASSLLTGHSPLHF.

The V and J genes are TRBV30 and TRBJ1-5; 7 bases are a match to TRBD1. This CDR3 has 14 amino acids. V gave up 2 bases and J gave up 4 bases; unmatched junction bases: 5. Germline V gene data show CDR1 as GTSNPN and CDR2 as SVGIG (reference sequence). CDR3 DNA sequence: TGTGCCTGGAGTCCTAAGGACAGGAATCAGCCCCAGCATTTT. It codes for CAWSPKDRNQPQHF.

The gene calls are TRBV7-2 and TRBJ2-1, with D possibly matching TRBD2 (6 bases). V was shortened by 3 bases and J by 9 bases, with 9 bases between the two germline ends. This CDR3 is built from 12 residues. Germline V CDR1 and CDR2: SGHTA, FQGNSA. The CDR3 DNA is TGTGCCAGCAGCTTTGCGGGGACTGAGCAGTTCTTC. Translating it yields CASSFAGTEQFF.

The CDR3 DNA reads TGTGCCAGCAGCCCGGGGGGGCTTAGGGAGACCCAGTACTTC. Translating it yields CASSPGGLRETQYF. The chain carries TRBV7-2 and TRBJ2-5, with 8 nucleotides matching TRBD2. CDR1 SGHTA and CDR2 FQGNSA come from the germline V gene. V was clipped by 5 bases and J by 5 bases; unmatched bases: 7. The length of the CDR3 is 14 residues.

On this clone: The junction departs from germline at one end; a sequencing error may be responsible. DNA for the CDR3: TGTGCCAGCAGCACCCGACGTGCGGGGCCCTACGAGCAGTGCTTC. It translates to CASSTRRAGPYEQCF. This chain joins TRBV7-2 and TRBJ2-7; D is possibly TRBD2 (6 bases). Germline V gene data show CDR1 as SGHTA and CDR2 as FQGNSA. This CDR3 region has 15 residues.

V is TRBV4-1 and J is TRBJ2-7; D perhaps matches TRBD1 (6 bases). CDR3 size: 13 residues. Trimming cost V 4 bases and J 2 bases, with 9 bases left between them. Germline V lookup: CDR1 MGHRA, CDR2 YSYEKL. CDR3: CASSPRDTYEQYF. The CDR3 region has the DNA TGCGCCAGCAGCCCCCGGGACACCTACGAGCAGTACTTC.